The 8 T cell receptor beta chains given below trace back to one sample, sequenced in a study of blood T cells in healthy people across ages. Using a J-beta primer mix together with a sample-barcoded 5' primer, a second PCR was run for 7 to 11 cycles. TCRdb re-called the 5' RACE reads through MiXCR, storing one row per CDR3 protein. The sample records 650,000 to 1,000,000 distinct CDR3 sequences, 35% to 40% being singletons. The sample comprised blood. These receptors came from a man aged 18 to 29 in good health.

The table lists this clonotype with a few counts. The rearrangement uses TRBV20-1 and TRBJ2-6, with D perhaps matching TRBD1 (6 bases). V was shortened by 1 base and J by 3 bases, with 13 bases between the two germline ends. There are 16 residues in the CDR3. CDR1 is DFQATT, CDR2 SNEGSKA, per germline (reference sequence). CDR3 in amino acids: CSARALRGFGANVLTF. CDR3 in DNA: TGCAGTGCTAGAGCCTTGAGGGGGTTTGGGGCCAACGTCCTGACTTTC.

V usage is TRBV10-3 and J usage is TRBJ1-2; 8 positions match TRBD1. The germline gives CDR1 ENHRY, CDR2 SYGVKD. This CDR3 contains 14 residues. After removal of 6 bases from V and 4 bases from J, the junction contained 7 bases not matched to a gene. CDR3 protein: CAIRGQGVGYGYTF. The DNA for the CDR3 is TGTGCCATCAGAGGACAGGGAGTAGGCTATGGCTACACCTTC.

As regards this clonotype: Possible read error: a much larger clone is one base away. The chain joins TRBV7-2 to TRBJ2-4, with 7 bases matching TRBD1. CDR1 SGHTA and CDR2 FQGNSA come from the germline V gene. This CDR3 spans 15 amino acids. The V segment lost 5 bases and the J segment 3 bases; nucleotides outside the gene matches: 7. CDR3 DNA: TGTGCCAGCAGCCCTCAAGGGGGCTTCAAAAACATTCAGTACTTC. This sequence encodes CASSPQGGFKNIQYF.

This clonotype was counted a few times. This rearrangement joins TRBV20-1 to TRBJ1-1, with a possible D match to TRBD1 (6 bases). Per germline, CDR1 DFQATT and CDR2 SNEGSKA (reference sequence). V dropped 4 bases and J dropped 0 bases, with 18 bases sitting between them. This CDR3 spans 16 amino acids. The DNA for the CDR3 is TGCAGTGCTACCTCACCTCGGGGGGCCCTGAACACTGAAGCTTTCTTT. Translated: CSATSPRGALNTEAFF.

In its sample, this clonotype was seen a few times. The V call is TRBV30, the J call TRBJ1-1; 7 bases are shared with TRBD1. This CDR3 is 16 amino acids long. Germline V gene sequence: CDR1 GTSNPN, CDR2 SVGIG (reference sequence). Trimming removed 3 bases from V and 0 bases from J; junction bases left unmatched: 10. The CDR3: CAWSDGTVVMNTEAFF. The DNA of the CDR3 is TGTGCCTGGAGCGACGGGACAGTAGTCATGAACACTGAAGCTTTCTTT.

This chain links TRBV12-3 or TRBV12-4 with TRBJ2-7, with 7 bases identical to TRBD2. The CDR3 length is 14 residues. V lost 6 bases, J lost 3 bases, and 8 bases stayed unmatched. For the CDR3, the DNA is TGTGCCAGCAGGGGCGGACTAGGGGACTACGAGCAGTACTTC. As protein: CASRGGLGDYEQYF.

This clonotype turned up a few times. As DNA, the CDR3 is TGCGCCAGCAGCCCAGGGGGGCCCTATGGCTACACCTTC. Encoded protein: CASSPGGPYGYTF. V usage is TRBV5-1 and J usage is TRBJ1-2; 7 bases are a match to TRBD1. The CDR3 extends over 13 amino acids. CDR1 and CDR2 from the germline V gene are SGHRS and YFSETQ. With V trimmed by 4 bases and J by 4 bases, 4 bases remained unmatched.

To note about this clonotype: This clone may be a read error of a much larger clone one base away. The V and J genes are TRBV20-1 and TRBJ2-3; D not resolved. CDR3 length: 14 residues. Germline CDR1 and CDR2: DFQATT and SNEGSKA (reference sequence). Trimming removed 1 base from V and 0 bases from J, with 8 bases in between. The CDR3 DNA sequence: TGCAGTGCTAGAGTACCTGTTAGCACAGATACGCAGTATTTT. Amino acid sequence: CSARVPVSTDTQYF.